A single sample gave rise to the 29 T cell receptor beta chains below, sequenced in a study of regulatory T cells in long-lasting Graves disease. Time point given: persistent/refractory GD, antithyroid drugs over 5 years with positive TRAb. Construction of the TCR library relied on RNA isolated from PBMCs. HTBI primers from iRepertoire and Arm-PCR of CDR3 regions yielded the TCR beta libraries. MiXCR was run by TCRdb on the multiplex PCR reads, yielding one entry per CDR3 protein. The repertoire holds 400,000 or so distinct CDR3 sequences, with less than 25% as singletons. Sequenced material: peripheral blood mononuclear cells (PBMCs), taken when the disease was refractory, from a patient treated with antithyroid drugs. Every receptor here comes from a female donor with Graves disease.

This clonotype has at least ten counts. CDR3 protein: CASSSSGAQHF. The CDR3 DNA follows: TGTGCCAGCAGTTCCAGTGGAGCCCAGCATTTT. The chain links TRBV28 to TRBJ1-5; D gene uncertain. This CDR3 is 11 amino acids long. The V end was cut by 4 bases, the J end by 11 bases, with 9 bases between. CDR1 MDHEN and CDR2 SYDVKM come from the germline V gene.

The chain employs TRBV2 and TRBJ1-4; 7 nucleotides line up with TRBD1. J gave up 8 bases and V 6 bases, and 9 bases lay outside the gene matches. The CDR3 spans 14 residues. Germline V gene data show CDR1 as SNHLY and CDR2 as FYNNEI. CDR3 amino acids: CASSSGTDVEKLFF. CDR3 DNA sequence: TGTGCCAGCAGCTCCGGGACAGATGTAGAAAAACTGTTTTTT.

This clonotype was recorded at least ten times. V is TRBV7-3 and J is TRBJ2-2; 7 bases are a match to TRBD1. J gave up 5 bases and V 0 bases, and 3 bases lay outside the gene matches. The CDR3 has 15 amino acids. Germline V CDR1 and CDR2: SGHTA, FQGTGA. This chain's CDR3 is CASSLTGGDTGELFF. The CDR3 nucleotides read TGTGCCAGCAGCTTAACAGGGGGCGATACCGGGGAGCTGTTTTTT. The entire variable domain, with the rest obtained from reference TRBV7-3 and TRBJ2-2, is as follows: GAGVSQTPSNKVTEKGKYVELRCDPISGHTALYWYRQSLGQGPEFLIYFQGTGAADDSGLPNDRFFAVRPEGSVSTLKIQRTERGDSAVYLCASSLTGGDTGELFFGEGSRLTVL.

This clonotype was detected many times. CDR3 DNA: TGTGCCAGCAGTGTTTGGGAGACCCAGTACTTC. Protein: CASSVWETQYF. This chain connects TRBV2 to TRBJ2-5; D is ambiguous. The ends were cut back, 4 bases at V and 5 bases at J, with 5 bases in the middle. Germline V gene sequence: CDR1 SNHLY, CDR2 FYNNEI. The CDR3 totals 11 residues.

The rearrangement links TRBV6-1 to TRBJ2-5; 7 nucleotides align to TRBD1. This CDR3 comprises 16 residues. CDR1 is MNHNS and CDR2 is SASEGT in the germline V gene. V lost 6 bases and J lost 5; bases outside the gene matches: 15. CDR3 residues: CASSPTGARRGETQYF. The CDR3 nucleotides read TGTGCCAGCAGCCCCACAGGGGCCAGGCGTGGGGAGACCCAGTACTTC.

This clonotype was recorded many times. The chain has TRBV2 and TRBJ1-1; possibly TRBD1 for D (5 bases). V was cut by 6 bases and J by 2 bases, with 13 bases left in between. The V gene's germline CDR1 is SNHLY and CDR2 FYNNEI. There are 14 residues in the CDR3. CDR3 residues: CASSEQEVNTEAFF. CDR3 DNA: TGTGCCAGCAGCGAACAGGAGGTAAACACTGAAGCTTTCTTT.

The rearrangement links TRBV20-1 to TRBJ1-2, with D perhaps TRBD1 (5 bases). CDR3 size: 14 residues. V was pared by 0 bases and J by 0 bases, with 8 bases between. Per the germline V gene, CDR1 is DFQATT and CDR2 is SNEGSKA (reference sequence). CDR3 DNA sequence: TGCAGTGCTAGAGACAGGGTAGCTAACTATGGCTACACCTTC. It translates to CSARDRVANYGYTF.

This clonotype came up many times. This chain links TRBV7-8 with TRBJ2-7; 9 nucleotides match TRBD2. Germline CDR1 and CDR2: SGHVS and FQNEAQ. Trimming removed 6 bases from V and 2 bases from J; junction bases left unmatched: 8. This CDR3 has 15 amino acids. The DNA of the CDR3 is TGTGCCAGCAGTGCTAGCGGGAACCCCCCCTACGAGCAGTACTTC. The encoded protein is CASSASGNPPYEQYF.

This clonotype has more than one count but fewer than ten. The V gene is TRBV4-2, the J gene TRBJ2-6; the D gene is possibly TRBD1 (5 bases). Trimming took 3 bases from V and 4 from J, leaving 10 bases between them. This CDR3 is 15 amino acids long. CDR1 is LGHNA and CDR2 is YNFKEQ in the germline V gene. CDR3 DNA: TGTGCCAGCAGCCAGGGGCTTACCGGGGCCAACGTCCTGACTTTC. Translation: CASSQGLTGANVLTF.

The chain links TRBV27 to TRBJ2-1; 7 bases are shared with TRBD1. V trimming: 5 bases; J trimming: 6 bases; junction bases outside the gene matches: 13. The CDR3 is 16 residues long. Germline values: CDR1 MNHEY, CDR2 SMNVEV (reference sequence). The CDR3 DNA is TGTGCCAGCAGTAGAGGGACAGACCTGAGGGGCAATGAGCAGTTCTTC. Amino acid sequence: CASSRGTDLRGNEQFF.

This clonotype has just a few counts. This chain joins TRBV20-1 and TRBJ1-2, with 10 nucleotides matching TRBD1. The CDR3 is 14 amino acids. CDR1 and CDR2 from the germline V gene are DFQATT and SNEGSKA (reference sequence). J lost 2 bases, V lost 6 bases, and 6 bases had no gene match. CDR3 loop: CSAHGDRGNYGYTF. CDR3 coding DNA: TGCAGTGCCCACGGGGACAGGGGAAACTATGGCTACACCTTC.

This clonotype was seen only a few times. This sequence joins TRBV28 and TRBJ2-3, with 14 bases lining up with TRBD2. Germline trimming cut 3 bases from V and 3 bases from J; bases unmatched to any gene: 11. CDR1 and CDR2 from the germline V gene are MDHEN and SYDVKM. The CDR3 covers 19 residues. CDR3 nucleotide sequence: TGTGCCAGCAGTTTCAGACTAGCGGGAGGGCCAGGTATAACAGATACGCAGTATTTT. This gives the protein CASSFRLAGGPGITDTQYF.

This clonotype was recorded at least ten times. V and J are TRBV7-8 and TRBJ2-4; perhaps D is TRBD1 or TRBD2 (5 bases each). V lost 3 bases and J lost 9, with 21 bases in between. The CDR3 sequence is 16 residues long. The germline V gene encodes CDR1 SGHVS and CDR2 FQNEAQ. The CDR3 bases are TGTGCCAGCAGCTTCTTCCAAACGGGGACGGGGAGCATTCAGTACTTC. Protein sequence: CASSFFQTGTGSIQYF.

Note on this clonotype: It is likely a read error: a sequence one base away is far more abundant. J is TRBJ1-1 and V is TRBV6-1; D possibly corresponds to TRBD1 (6 bases). The CDR3 has 14 residues. The germline gives CDR1 MNHNS, CDR2 SASEGT. CDR3 loop: CASSEQGINIEAFF. The CDR3 DNA follows: TGTGCCAGCAGCGAACAGGGAATCAACATTGAAGCTTTCTTT.

The V call is TRBV7-2, the J call TRBJ2-7; D not certain. The V and J ends lost 11 bases and 3 bases respectively, with 14 bases between them. The CDR3 sequence is 12 residues long. CDR1 SGHTA and CDR2 FQGNSA come from the germline V gene. CDR3 coding DNA: TGTGCCTGGAGTGTAACGGACTACGAGCAGTACTTC. This translates into CAWSVTDYEQYF.

The chain uses TRBV7-9 and TRBJ1-1; perhaps TRBD1 as D (6 bases). This CDR3 has 15 amino acids. V was clipped by 3 bases and J by 0 bases, with 11 bases between them. The germline gives CDR1 SEHNR, CDR2 FQNEAQ (reference sequence). The CDR3 DNA reads as TGTGCCAGCAGCTTCAGACAGGCCATGAACACTGAAGCTTTCTTT. It is translated as CASSFRQAMNTEAFF.

J is TRBJ1-2 and V is TRBV28, with D perhaps TRBD1 (6 bases). The ends were cut back, 6 bases at V and 5 bases at J, with 28 bases in the middle. This CDR3 spans 18 amino acids. Germline V gene sequence: CDR1 MDHEN, CDR2 SYDVKM. The CDR3, as DNA: TGTGCCAGCAGCACAGGGTTTTCAGGATATTTTTGGGAATATGGCTACACCTTC. This translates into CASSTGFSGYFWEYGYTF.

This clonotype was counted a few times. The chain combines TRBV30 with TRBJ1-2; 10 nucleotides line up with TRBD1. Losses at the gene ends were 5 bases for V and 7 bases for J; bases not matched to a gene: 10. This CDR3 contains 14 residues. Germline-derived CDR1 and CDR2 are GTSNPN and SVGIG (reference sequence). CDR3 sequence reads: CAWHDRDRGIGYTF. CDR3 DNA sequence: TGTGCCTGGCACGACCGGGACAGGGGAATTGGCTACACCTTC.

This clonotype was counted a few times. The chain has TRBV6-2 or TRBV6-3 and TRBJ2-7, with 10 bases aligning to TRBD1. V dropped 6 bases and J dropped 0; count of bases not matched to a gene: 14. Germline assignment: CDR1 MNHEY and CDR2 SVGEGT. CDR3 size: 18 residues. The CDR3 reads CASSNADRGAWSSYEQYF. CDR3 coding DNA: TGTGCCAGCAGCAACGCGGACAGGGGGGCGTGGAGCTCCTACGAGCAGTACTTC.

This clonotype has more than one count but fewer than ten. It may be a read error: a sequence one base away is much more abundant. This chain joins TRBV15 and TRBJ1-6; D is ambiguous. The CDR3 runs to 13 residues. CDR1 is LNHNV, CDR2 YYDKDF, per germline (reference sequence). The V and J ends lost 8 bases and 7 bases respectively, with 12 bases between them. In DNA form, the CDR3 reads TGTGCCACCTGCGGCGGTTCGAATTCACCCCTCCACTTT. Translation: CATCGGSNSPLHF. Drawing the rest from reference TRBV15 and TRBJ1-6, the complete variable domain is DAMVIQNPRYQVTQFGKPVTLSCSQTLNHNVMYWYQQKSSQAPKLLFHYYDKDFNNEADTPDNFQSRRPNTSFCFLDIRSPGLGDTAMYLCATCGGSNSPLHFGNGTRLTVT.

This clonotype has a handful of counts. The chain is built from TRBV6-2 or TRBV6-3 and TRBJ1-1; no reliable D call. The length of the CDR3 is 16 residues. The germline V gene encodes CDR1 MNHEY and CDR2 SVGEGT. Trimming removed 0 bases at V and 0 bases at J, with 11 bases between. CDR3: CASSYSFQAMNTEAFF. The CDR3 DNA reads TGTGCCAGCAGTTACTCGTTCCAGGCTATGAACACTGAAGCTTTCTTT.

The gene calls are TRBV5-1 and TRBJ2-7; D unresolved. The CDR3 length is 13 residues. Germline CDR1 reads SGHRS; CDR2 reads YFSETQ. Trimming removed 0 bases from V and 3 bases from J, with 7 bases in between. CDR3 protein: CASSLEPVYEQYF. In DNA form, the CDR3 reads TGCGCCAGCAGCTTGGAACCTGTCTACGAGCAGTACTTC.

The genes are TRBV5-1 and TRBJ2-7; D is perhaps TRBD2 (6 bases). Germline assignment: CDR1 SGHRS and CDR2 YFSETQ. Trimming left V 2 bases short and J 0 bases short, with 12 bases between. The CDR3 is 15 amino acids. CDR3 amino acids: CASSFEQGGSYEQYF. CDR3 DNA: TGCGCCAGCAGCTTCGAGCAGGGAGGCTCCTACGAGCAGTACTTC.

This clonotype occurred a few times. The chain carries TRBV27 and TRBJ2-2; D is perhaps TRBD1 or TRBD2 (5 bases each). There are 16 residues in the CDR3. V was clipped by 4 bases and J by 1 base, with 13 bases between them. Germline V gene lookup returns CDR1 MNHEY and CDR2 SMNVEV (reference sequence). The CDR3 sequence is CASSWQWGMNTGELFF. CDR3 DNA sequence: TGTGCCAGCAGTTGGCAGTGGGGGATGAACACCGGGGAGCTGTTTTTT.

The V gene is TRBV15, the J gene TRBJ1-5; maybe TRBD1 (6 bases). V shed 1 base and J shed 3 bases, with 16 bases lying between them. The CDR3 totals 17 residues. Germline V gives CDR1 LNHNV, CDR2 YYDKDF (reference sequence). In nucleotides, the CDR3 is TGTGCCACCAGCAGAGGATGGGAGGGGGGGGACAATCAGCCCCAGCATTTT. Protein product: CATSRGWEGGDNQPQHF. The full variable domain, its missing parts supplied by reference TRBV15 and TRBJ1-5, is DAMVIQNPRYQVTQFGKPVTLSCSQTLNHNVMYWYQQKSSQAPKLLFHYYDKDFNNEADTPDNFQSRRPNTSFCFLDIRSPGLGDTAMYLCATSRGWEGGDNQPQHFGDGTRLSIL.

The J gene is TRBJ2-3, the V gene TRBV18; D gene ambiguous. Germline V lookup: CDR1 KGHSH, CDR2 LQKENI. The CDR3 is 13 amino acids. V lost 3 bases to trimming and J lost 4 bases, with 8 bases between them. The CDR3 loop is CASSPTSPDTQYF. DNA of the CDR3: TGTGCCAGCTCACCTACCAGTCCAGATACGCAGTATTTT. Drawing the rest from reference TRBV18 and TRBJ2-3, the complete variable domain is NAGVMQNPRHLVRRRGQEARLRCSPMKGHSHVYWYRQLPEEGLKFMVYLQKENIIDESGMPKERFSAEFPKEGPSILRIQQVVRGDSAAYFCASSPTSPDTQYFGPGTRLTVL.

This clonotype was counted only a few times. The CDR3 DNA is TGTGCCATCAGAGAGGGGGGCACTGAAGCTTTCTTT. Its protein is CAIREGGTEAFF. The V gene is TRBV10-3, the J gene TRBJ1-1; TRBD1 is a possible D gene (6 bases). Germline CDR1 and CDR2: ENHRY and SYGVKD. The germline V and J ends were trimmed by 6 bases and 4 bases, with 9 bases remaining between them. This CDR3 is built from 12 residues.

The chain has TRBV27 and TRBJ2-7; 9 nucleotides align to TRBD1. Trimming cost V 3 bases and J 4 bases; bases outside gene matches: 1. This CDR3 has 13 amino acids. Germline lookup yields CDR1 MNHEY and CDR2 SMNVEV (reference sequence). CDR3: CASSFGTGYEQYF. In DNA, the CDR3 is TGTGCCAGCAGTTTTGGGACAGGGTACGAGCAGTACTTC.

This chain uses TRBV7-2 with TRBJ2-5; D unclear. There are 14 residues in the CDR3. Germline values: CDR1 SGHTA, CDR2 FQGNSA. V was trimmed by 5 bases and J by 7 bases, leaving 17 bases between them. CDR3 sequence (DNA): TGTGCCAGCAGCCCGCACGGCCGGAGTGGGACCCAGTACTTC. Translated: CASSPHGRSGTQYF.